This T cell receptor (beta chain) was profiled in a study of CD8 T cells in ankylosing spondylitis. The study, taken as a whole, reports: Disease-linked clones had a CD8+ phenotype and relatively low frequency in peripheral blood.

The CDR3 contains 15 residues. The V segment lost 3 bases and the J segment 2 bases; nucleotides outside the gene matches: 4. CDR1 and CDR2 (germline): SGHRS, YFSETQ. One entry per CDR3 protein results from TCRdb running MiXCR on the 5' RACE reads. This table holds about 150,000 distinct CDR3 sequences, under 35% found once. A remark on this clonotype: The target antigen is unknown.

Sample: synovial fluid, either unsorted or a sorted T cell fraction (not recorded which). This chain uses TRBV5-1 with TRBJ1-1, with 10 nucleotides matching TRBD1. The sequence was collected from a male donor with ankylosing spondylitis. The CDR3 region is CASSSGDRGNTEAFF. The CDR3 bases are TGCGCCAGCAGCTCCGGGGACAGGGGAAACACTGAAGCTTTCTTT. Drawing the rest from reference TRBV5-1 and TRBJ1-1, the complete variable domain is KAGVTQTPRYLIKTRGQQVTLSCSPISGHRSVSWYQQTPGQGLQFLFEYFSETQRNKGNFPGRFSGRQFSNSRSEMNVSTLELGDSALYLCASSSGDRGNTEAFFGQGTRLTVV.